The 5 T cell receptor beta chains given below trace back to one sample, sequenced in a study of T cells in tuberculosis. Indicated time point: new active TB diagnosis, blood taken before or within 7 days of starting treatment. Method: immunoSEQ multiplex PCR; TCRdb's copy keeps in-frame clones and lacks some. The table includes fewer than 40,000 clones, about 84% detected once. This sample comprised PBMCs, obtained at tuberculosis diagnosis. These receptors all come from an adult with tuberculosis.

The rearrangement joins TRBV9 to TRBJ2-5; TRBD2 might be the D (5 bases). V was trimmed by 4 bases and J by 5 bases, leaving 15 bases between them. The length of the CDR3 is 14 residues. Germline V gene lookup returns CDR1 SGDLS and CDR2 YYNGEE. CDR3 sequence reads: CASSPRGTWETQYF. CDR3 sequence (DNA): TGTGCCAGCAGCCCCCGGGGTACGTGGGAGACCCAGTACTTC.

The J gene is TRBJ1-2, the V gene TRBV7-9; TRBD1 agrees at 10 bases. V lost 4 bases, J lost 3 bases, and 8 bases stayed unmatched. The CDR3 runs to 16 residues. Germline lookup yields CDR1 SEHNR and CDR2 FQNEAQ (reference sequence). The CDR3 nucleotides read TGTGCCAGCAGCTCGATCCTGGGGACAGGGGACTATGGCTACACCTTC. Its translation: CASSSILGTGDYGYTF.

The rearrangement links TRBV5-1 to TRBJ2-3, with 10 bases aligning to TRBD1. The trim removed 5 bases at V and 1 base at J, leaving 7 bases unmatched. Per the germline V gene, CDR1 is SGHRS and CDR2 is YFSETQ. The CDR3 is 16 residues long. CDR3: CASSQTGTGGTDTQYF. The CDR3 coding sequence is TGCGCCAGCAGTCAAACCGGGACAGGGGGCACAGATACGCAGTATTTT.

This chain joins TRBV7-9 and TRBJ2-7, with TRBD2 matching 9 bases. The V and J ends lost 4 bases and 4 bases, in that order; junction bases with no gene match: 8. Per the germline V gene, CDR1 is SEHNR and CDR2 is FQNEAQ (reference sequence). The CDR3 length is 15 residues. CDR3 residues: CASSSLAGGPYEQYF. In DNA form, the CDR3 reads TGTGCCAGCAGCTCCTTGGCGGGAGGGCCTTACGAGCAGTACTTC.

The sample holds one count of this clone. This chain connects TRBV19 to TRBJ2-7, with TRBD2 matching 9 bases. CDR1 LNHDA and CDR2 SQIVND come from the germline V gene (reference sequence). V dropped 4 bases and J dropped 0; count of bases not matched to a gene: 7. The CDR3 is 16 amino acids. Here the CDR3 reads CASSTFSGSSSYEQYF. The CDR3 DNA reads TGTGCCAGTAGTACCTTTAGCGGGAGTTCCTCCTACGAGCAGTACTTC.